Here is one T cell receptor beta chain with its context. Its antigen remains unknown. The data were taken from a study of cytomegalovirus exposure and HLA in healthy donors. Study-wide results and limits: Presence/absence analyses took donor sequencing depth as roughly uniform.

Amplification used 60 Vbeta primers and 13 Jbeta primers. Data came from immunoSEQ multiplex PCR; TCRdb stores just in-frame clones and leaves some out. This table holds 150,000 to 180,000 clones, 65% to 85% found once. The origin of this receptor is a man between 18 and 35 years old in good health and CMV-seronegative. Source material: PBMCs.

In nucleotides, the CDR3 is TGTGCCAGCAGTCTGAGGCCTCGTCAGCCCCAGCATTTT. Translating gives CASSLRPRQPQHF. V gene TRBV28 combines with J gene TRBJ1-5; no clear D. Germline V gives CDR1 MDHEN, CDR2 SYDVKM. The CDR3 contains 13 residues. Deletions cut 5 bases from V and 6 bases from J, with 11 bases between.